This T cell receptor beta chain was sequenced for a study of low-dose radiotherapy and immunotherapy resistance in tumors. As for the study in general: Treatment of Cohort 1 consisted of 0.5 Gy per fraction every 2 weeks, adding up to 6.5 Gy.

V lost 4 bases and J lost 5; bases outside the gene matches: 7. CDR3 length equals 13 residues. The V gene's germline CDR1 is SQVTM and CDR2 ANQGSEA. First-strand cDNA relied on TRAV- and TRBV-specific primers spanning alpha and beta chains. TCR amplification involved 20 PCR cycles with a constant-region primer and V-primer adapter. One entry per CDR3 protein, called by TCRdb with MiXCR from the reads. The sample has 35,000 to 45,000 distinct CDR3 sequences; approximately 26% are singletons. This clonotype was found many times. This sample's time point: after trial treatment. Treatment noted: LDRT plus nivolumab, ipilimumab, low-dose cyclophosphamide and aspirin (RACIN trial).

Material: PBMCs, obtained after low-dose radiotherapy plus immunotherapy. The rearrangement links TRBV29-1 to TRBJ1-2, with TRBD1 matching 7 bases. The clonotype comes from a male donor with prostate cancer. The CDR3 loop reads CSVVEGGIYGYTF. CDR3 in DNA: TGCAGCGTTGTCGAAGGGGGCATTTATGGCTACACCTTC.